This T cell receptor (beta chain) was sequenced during a study of T cell responses to AZD1222 COVID-19 vaccine. Generated by immunoSEQ multiplex PCR, the TCRdb table keeps only in-frame clones and is missing some. The table lists 200,000 to 250,000 clones, roughly 94% of them singletons. About this clone itself: Antigen specificity is unknown. The identical CDR3 is also encoded by other nucleotide sequences in the sample.

Overall study results and limits: Nearly half of spike-specific TCRs reportedly target variant regions that are unmutated in the B.1.351 and B.1.1.7 variants. At study baseline, merely six AZD1222 recipients were seropositive. Spike regions recognized by vaccine-associated CD4 TCRs spanned the protein, led by 160-218 and 743-854. Most donors were white British and more were female, and clonal diversity was possibly underestimated.

Germline loops: CDR1 SGHNT, CDR2 YYREEE (reference sequence). This CDR3 has 13 residues. V lost 4 bases and J lost 4, with 9 bases in between. This chain links TRBV5-4 with TRBJ2-1, with a weak D call TRBD2 (5 bases). The sequence was obtained from an adult who received the MenACWY meningococcal vaccine as a control. Material: peripheral blood, obtained 28 days after the second dose of the MenACWY control vaccine. The CDR3 protein is CASSLGSYNEQFF. DNA for the CDR3: TGTGCCAGCAGCCTGGGGAGTTACAATGAGCAGTTCTTC.